Listed below are T cell receptor beta chains from one sample, sequenced in a study of CD8 T cells in ankylosing spondylitis. TCRdb redid the calling of the 5' RACE reads with MiXCR, one entry per CDR3 protein. The table records about 450,000 distinct CDR3 sequences, 26% of them present only once. The sequenced material came from blood, either unsorted or a sorted T cell fraction (not recorded which). These receptors were taken from a male donor with ankylosing spondylitis. CDR3s include the opening cysteine and the closing phenylalanine or tryptophan. Fields, in order: D gene, clone size, V gene, J gene, CDR3 protein, CDR3 DNA. D genes are given only for firm matches. Clone sizes are given selectively: once, few, many, or a class where the clone is expanded.

>-|many|TRBV2|TRBJ2-3
CASRRQADTQYF
TGTGCCAGCAGACGACAGGCAGATACGCAGTATTTT
>TRBD1|-|TRBV11-2|TRBJ2-3
CASSTRTGADTQYF
TGTGCCAGCAGCACCCGGACAGGCGCAGATACGCAGTATTTT
>-|few|TRBV11-2|TRBJ1-3
CASSLDSLTGNTIYF
TGTGCCAGCAGCTTAGACAGCCTCACAGGAAACACCATATATTTT
>-|-|TRBV11-2|TRBJ1-1
CASSLGSLGAFF
TGTGCCAGCAGCCTTGGAAGTTTGGGGGCTTTCTTT
>TRBD2|-|TRBV18|TRBJ2-1
CASSPWTGLTSGRMNEQFF
TGTGCCAGCTCTCCCTGGACAGGCCTTACTAGCGGGAGAATGAATGAGCAGTTCTTC
>TRBD1|few|TRBV7-9|TRBJ2-7
CASSPFGQGRSYEQYF
TGTGCCAGCAGCCCCTTCGGACAGGGAAGATCCTACGAGCAGTACTTC
>TRBD1|few|TRBV11-2|TRBJ1-5
CASSLFTGDNQPQHF
TGTGCCAGCAGCCTCTTTACAGGGGACAATCAGCCCCAGCATTTT
>-|few|TRBV5-1|TRBJ2-5
CASSLDSYQETQYF
TGCGCCAGCAGCTTGGACTCGTACCAAGAGACCCAGTACTTC
>TRBD1|few|TRBV5-1|TRBJ1-1
CASSLSAGQGMNTEAFF
TGCGCCAGCAGCTTGAGTGCCGGACAGGGAATGAACACTGAAGCTTTCTTT
>-|few|TRBV6-1|TRBJ1-5
CASSEVGKGQPQHF
TGTGCCAGCAGTGAAGTGGGTAAGGGGCAGCCCCAGCATTTT
>-|few|TRBV4-1|TRBJ1-1
CASSQVAVTEAFF
TGCGCCAGCAGCCAAGTCGCTGTCACTGAAGCTTTCTTT
>-|few|TRBV6-2/TRBV6-3|TRBJ2-7
CASTDVYEQYF
TGTGCCAGCACCGATGTTTACGAGCAGTACTTC
>-|many|TRBV6-6|TRBJ2-1
CASSYPGRNEQFF
TGTGCCAGCAGTTACCCTGGGAGGAATGAGCAGTTCTTC
>TRBD1|-|TRBV20-1|TRBJ1-2
CSAVDRAKYGYTF
TGCAGTGCCGTGGACAGGGCGAAATATGGCTACACCTTC
>-|-|TRBV20-1|TRBJ2-1
CSARDRLRGYYNEQFF
TGCAGTGCTAGAGATCGCCTGCGCGGGTACTACAATGAGCAGTTCTTC
>-|-|TRBV27|TRBJ2-3
CASSPSWSVSTDTQYF
TGTGCCAGCAGTCCCTCTTGGTCGGTTAGCACAGATACGCAGTATTTT
>-|few|TRBV10-2|TRBJ1-6
CASRSGLLRSPLHF
TGCGCCAGCAGATCGGGGCTGCTTAGGTCACCCCTCCACTTT
>-|many|TRBV12-3/TRBV12-4|TRBJ1-2
CASSLNAATYGYTF
TGTGCCAGCAGTTTAAATGCGGCGACCTATGGCTACACCTTC
>TRBD1|-|TRBV20-1|TRBJ1-2
CSARQGFRLDGYTF
TGCAGTGCCAGACAGGGGTTCCGACTCGATGGCTACACCTTC
>TRBD1|-|TRBV12-3/TRBV12-4|TRBJ1-2
CASRRDRGPNGYTF
TGTGCCAGCAGACGGGACAGGGGGCCGAACGGCTACACCTTC
>-|few|TRBV5-1|TRBJ1-1
CASCGPDYTEAFF
TGCGCCAGCTGCGGGCCAGACTACACTGAAGCTTTCTTT
>-|-|TRBV5-6|TRBJ1-5
CASSLRGDYGSNQPQHF
TGTGCCAGCAGCTTAAGGGGTGATTATGGCAGCAATCAGCCCCAGCATTTT
>TRBD2|few|TRBV20-1|TRBJ2-3
CSAPLTSGSPDTQYF
TGCAGTGCCCCCCTGACTAGCGGGAGCCCAGATACGCAGTATTTT